This TCR beta chain was retrieved from a study of shared clonotypes between healthy human individuals. Study-level findings and limits: Only a few donors were included, so the genetic and exposure-history diversity represented was limited. In four donors, around 5% of naive CD4 clonotypes appeared in common.

For this clone: Its antigen is still unknown.

Per the original data handling: Filtering differed since immunoSEQ provided only junctions, with no quality scores. Sequencing used immunoSEQ multiplex PCR; TCRdb keeps in-frame clones, though not all of them. V, J and clone size are those of that table, while D and trimming were read from the DNA. The sample lists over a million clones, roughly 96% seen once, with 0.95% to 1.5% in the top ten. This CDR3 has 17 residues. V was cut by 3 bases and J by 3 bases, with 21 bases left in between. Germline V gives CDR1 SGHVS, CDR2 FQNEAQ. The sample taken for sequencing was naive CD4+ T cells sorted from blood. Subset of the sample: CD45RA+ positively selected. J is TRBJ2-7 and V is TRBV7-8, with D possibly being TRBD1 (6 bases). The clonotype originates from a man aged 25-40 years in good health. Here the CDR3 DNA reads TGTGCCAGCAGCTTCTCCAGAGTCGCACAGGGCATCTACGAGCAGTACTTC. Encoded protein: CASSFSRVAQGIYEQYF.